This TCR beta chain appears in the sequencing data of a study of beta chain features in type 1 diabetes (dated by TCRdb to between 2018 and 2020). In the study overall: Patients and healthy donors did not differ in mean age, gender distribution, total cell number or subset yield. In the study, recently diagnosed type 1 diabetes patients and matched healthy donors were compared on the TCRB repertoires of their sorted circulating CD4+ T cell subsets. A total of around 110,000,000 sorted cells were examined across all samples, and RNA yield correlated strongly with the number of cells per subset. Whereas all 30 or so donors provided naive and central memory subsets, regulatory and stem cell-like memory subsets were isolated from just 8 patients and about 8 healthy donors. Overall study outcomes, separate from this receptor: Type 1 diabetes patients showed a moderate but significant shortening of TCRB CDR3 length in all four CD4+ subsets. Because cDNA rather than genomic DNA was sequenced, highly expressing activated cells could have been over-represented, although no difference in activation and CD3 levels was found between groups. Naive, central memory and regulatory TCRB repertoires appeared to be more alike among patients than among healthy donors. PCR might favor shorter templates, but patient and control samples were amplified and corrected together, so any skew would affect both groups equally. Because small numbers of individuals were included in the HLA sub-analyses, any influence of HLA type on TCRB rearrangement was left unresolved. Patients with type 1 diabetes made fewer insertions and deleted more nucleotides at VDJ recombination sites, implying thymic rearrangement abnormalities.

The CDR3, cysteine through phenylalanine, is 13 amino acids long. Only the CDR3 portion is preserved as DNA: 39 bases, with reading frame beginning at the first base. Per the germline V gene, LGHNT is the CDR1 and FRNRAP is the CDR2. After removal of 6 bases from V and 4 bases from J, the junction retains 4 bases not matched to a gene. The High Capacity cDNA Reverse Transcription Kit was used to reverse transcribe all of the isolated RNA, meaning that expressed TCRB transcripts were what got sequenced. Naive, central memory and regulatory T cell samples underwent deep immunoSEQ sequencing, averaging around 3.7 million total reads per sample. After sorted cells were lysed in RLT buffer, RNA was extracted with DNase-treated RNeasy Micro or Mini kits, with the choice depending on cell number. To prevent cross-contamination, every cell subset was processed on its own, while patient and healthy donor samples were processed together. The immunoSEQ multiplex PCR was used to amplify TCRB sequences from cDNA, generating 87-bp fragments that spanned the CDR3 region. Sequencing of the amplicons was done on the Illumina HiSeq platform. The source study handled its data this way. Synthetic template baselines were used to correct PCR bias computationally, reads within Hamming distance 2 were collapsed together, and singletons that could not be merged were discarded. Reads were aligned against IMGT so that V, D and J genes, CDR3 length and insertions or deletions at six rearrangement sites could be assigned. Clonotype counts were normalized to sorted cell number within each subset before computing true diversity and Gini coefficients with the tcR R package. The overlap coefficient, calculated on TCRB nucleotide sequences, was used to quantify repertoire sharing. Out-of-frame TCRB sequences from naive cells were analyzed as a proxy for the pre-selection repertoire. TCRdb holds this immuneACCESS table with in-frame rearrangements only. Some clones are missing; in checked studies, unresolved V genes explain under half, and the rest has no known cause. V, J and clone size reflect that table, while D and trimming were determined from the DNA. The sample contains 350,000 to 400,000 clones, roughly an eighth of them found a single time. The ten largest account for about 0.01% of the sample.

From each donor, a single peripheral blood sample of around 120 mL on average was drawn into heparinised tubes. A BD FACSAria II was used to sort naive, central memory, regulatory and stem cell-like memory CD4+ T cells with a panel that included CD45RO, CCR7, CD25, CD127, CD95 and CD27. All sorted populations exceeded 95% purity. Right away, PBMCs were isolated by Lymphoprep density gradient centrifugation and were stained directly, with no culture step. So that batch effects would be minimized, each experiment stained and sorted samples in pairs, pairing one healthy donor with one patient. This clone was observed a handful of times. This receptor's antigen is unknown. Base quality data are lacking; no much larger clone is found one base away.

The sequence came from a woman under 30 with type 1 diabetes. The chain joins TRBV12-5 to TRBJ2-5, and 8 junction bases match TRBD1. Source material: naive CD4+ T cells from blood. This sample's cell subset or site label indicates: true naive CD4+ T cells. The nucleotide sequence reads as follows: TGTGCTAGTGGGCCCCAGGGGGCAGAGACCCAGTACTTC. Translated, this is CASGPQGAETQYF.